Each of the 20 T cell receptor beta chains below was sequenced from the same sample in a study of T cell clonality in common variable immunodeficiency. Antigens for these TCRs are unknown. The repertoire was sequenced with immunoSEQ multiplex PCR; TCRdb's copy has only in-frame clones and lacks some. The record shows around 15,000 clones for this sample, with no singletons present. Study outcomes and limitations: In common variable immunodeficiency, TCR beta chains reportedly carried fewer deletions and N-nucleotide insertions.

The sample was peripheral blood mononuclear cells. Receptors originate from a human donor with common variable immunodeficiency.

This clone has only a few counts. The read falls 3 residues short of the CDR3 end, and the missing part is taken from the germline J gene. The chain recombines TRBV18 with TRBJ1-2; tentative D call: TRBD1 (5 bases). The CDR3 runs 13 residues. Between the trimmed V and J ends, which lost 3 bases and 7 bases, there was a span of 12 bases. Germline V gives CDR1 KGHSH, CDR2 LQKENI. CDR3 sequence: CASSPGAGGGYTF. The sequenced CDR3 bases are TGTGCCAGCTCACCTGGGGCAGGCGGTGGC.

This clone was observed a handful of times. The CDR3 end is not reached by the read, which stops 3 residues before it; the germline J gene fills it in. The V and J genes are TRBV19 and TRBJ1-1; D not certain. Germline V gives CDR1 LNHDA, CDR2 SQIVND (reference sequence). CDR3 size: 12 residues. Here the CDR3 reads CASSNAPFRAFF. Incomplete CDR3 DNA: TGTGCCAGTAGCAATGCGCCTTTTAGA.

In this sample, this clone turned up many times. The CDR3 end lies 3 residues beyond the end of the read and is filled in from the germline J gene. This chain connects TRBV29-1 to TRBJ2-7, with D possibly matching TRBD2 (6 bases). The CDR3 loop spans 13 amino acids. The germline gives CDR1 SQVTM, CDR2 ANQGSEA. Trimming removed 3 bases at V and 0 bases at J, with 9 bases between. Partial CDR3 DNA: TGCAGCGTTGAGGAGGGGAGCTCCTACGAG. This sequence encodes CSVEEGSSYE. The full-length CDR3 reads as CSVEEGSSYEQYF.

As for this clone: The CDR3 end lies 3 residues beyond the end of the read and is filled in from the germline J gene. V is TRBV7-2 and J is TRBJ2-1, with TRBD1 as a possible D gene (5 bases). Between the trimmed V and J ends, which lost 5 bases and 6 bases, there was a span of 17 bases. The CDR3 is made up of 15 amino acids. The germline V gene encodes CDR1 SGHTA and CDR2 FQGNSA. The part of the CDR3 DNA that was read is TGTGCCAGCAGCACCCGGGCAGGGTACTCCAATGAG. The encoded protein is CASSTRAGYSNE. From start to end, the CDR3 is CASSTRAGYSNEQFF.

By frequency in the sample, this clone is medium-sized (0.01 to 0.1%). The CDR3 end is not reached by the read, which stops 3 residues before it; the germline J gene fills it in. The V gene is TRBV9, the J gene TRBJ2-3; 14 nucleotides agree with TRBD2. The V segment lost 3 bases and the J segment 5 bases; nucleotides outside the gene matches: 11. Germline assignment: CDR1 SGDLS and CDR2 YYNGEE. The CDR3 totals 18 residues. The CDR3 sequence: CASSGRGLAGAGRDTQYF. CDR3 bases read: TGTGCCAGCAGCGGACGGGGACTAGCGGGGGCCGGACGAGATACG. Drawing the rest from reference TRBV9 and TRBJ2-3, the complete variable domain is DSGVTQTPKHLITATGQRVTLRCSPRSGDLSVYWYQQSLDQGLQFLIQYYNGEERAKGNILERFSAQQFPDLHSELNLSSLELGDSALYFCASSGRGLAGAGRDTQYFGPGTRLTVL.

A few counts support this clone. The observed sequence ends 3 residues before the CDR3 terminus, with the missing tail filled in from the germline J gene. The chain employs TRBV7-7 and TRBJ1-1; D is uncertain. This CDR3 comprises 13 residues. From germline, CDR1 is SSHAT and CDR2 FNYEAQ (reference sequence). Trimming left V 5 bases short and J 6 bases short, with 13 bases between. The CDR3 bases that were read are TGTGCCAGCAGCGACACTTTGGGTGCTGAA. It encodes CASSDTLGAE. The whole CDR3 protein reads CASSDTLGAEAFF.

The CDR3 sequence: CSARVLGGDSPLHF. The sequenced part of the CDR3 DNA is TGCAGTGCTAGAGTCCTAGGGGGCGATTCACCC. J is TRBJ1-6 and V is TRBV20-1; 7 bases fit TRBD1. The CDR3 end is not reached by the read, which stops 3 residues before it; the germline J gene fills it in. Germline CDR1 DFQATT, CDR2 SNEGSKA (reference sequence). This CDR3 region has 14 residues. V lost 1 base to trimming and J lost 8 bases; unmatched junction nucleotides: 5.

Of note for this clone: The sequenced fragment ends 3 residues before the CDR3 boundary, so the rest is inferred from the germline J gene. V usage is TRBV20-1 and J usage is TRBJ2-1; D is perhaps TRBD1 (5 bases). The CDR3 contains 15 residues. Germline loops: CDR1 DFQATT, CDR2 SNEGSKA (reference sequence). Trimming took off 1 base at V and 3 bases at J, with 13 bases between the two ends. CDR3 DNA (partial): TGCAGTGCTAGAGGGGGCCACCAGCTCTACAATGAG. Its protein is CSARGGHQLYNE. The CDR3 as a whole reads CSARGGHQLYNEQFF.

This clone has just a few counts. The read finishes 3 residues shy of the CDR3 end, and the germline J gene is used to complete it. This rearrangement joins TRBV5-1 to TRBJ2-6; D is unresolved. Trimming cost V 6 bases and J 2 bases, with 9 bases left between them. This CDR3 is built from 14 residues. The germline CDR1 and CDR2 sequences are SGHRS and YFSETQ. CDR3 sequence reads: CASKSTAGANVLTF. CDR3 DNA (partial): TGCGCCAGCAAGTCTACGGCTGGGGCCAACGTC.

At least ten counts were recorded for this clone. The observed sequence ends 3 residues before the CDR3 terminus, with the missing tail filled in from the germline J gene. The J gene is TRBJ2-7, the V gene TRBV15, with D hard to call. This CDR3 has 12 residues. Between the trimmed V and J ends, which lost 0 bases and 6 bases, there was a span of 6 bases. Germline V gene sequence: CDR1 LNHNV, CDR2 YYDKDF (reference sequence). The CDR3 DNA, read in part, is TGTGCCACCAGCAGAGATTCAGGCGAG. Residues: CATSRDSGE. The complete CDR3 sequence is CATSRDSGEQYF.

This clone was detected only a few times. The missing CDR3 end, 3 residues past where the read stops, is filled in from the germline J gene. V gene TRBV6-1 combines with J gene TRBJ1-2; D perhaps matches TRBD1 (5 bases). Per the germline V gene, CDR1 is MNHNS and CDR2 is SASEGT. This CDR3 is built from 13 residues. V lost 4 bases and J 4 bases, leaving 10 bases between the germline ends. The CDR3 spells CASSGGLLYGYTF. CDR3 bases read: TGTGCCAGCAGTGGGGGACTACTCTATGGC.

This clone has more than one count but fewer than ten. The read stops 3 residues short of the end of the CDR3; the missing end is completed from the germline J gene. This rearrangement joins TRBV7-9 to TRBJ2-7; D ambiguous. CDR3 length equals 11 residues. V was cut by 4 bases and J by 4 bases, with 5 bases left in between. The germline CDR1 and CDR2 sequences are SEHNR and FQNEAQ (reference sequence). CDR3 protein: CASSSMYEQYF. CDR3 DNA, as far as it was read: TGTGCCAGCAGCTCTATGTACGAG.

This clone appeared many times. The CDR3 end is not reached by the read, which stops 3 residues before it; the germline J gene fills it in. The chain employs TRBV12-3 or TRBV12-4 and TRBJ2-5; 7 bases agree with TRBD2. The CDR3 length is 15 residues. V lost 6 bases to trimming and J lost 5 bases; unmatched junction nucleotides: 12. CDR3 residues: CASRLQAGKGETQYF. CDR3 DNA, as far as it was read: TGTGCCAGCAGACTGCAAGCGGGGAAGGGGGAGACC.

This clone has only a few counts. The CDR3: CASSLRGNTIYF. CDR3 DNA (partial): TGTGCCAGCAGCCTCCGGGGAAACACC. The chain combines TRBV7-2 with TRBJ1-3; D remains unclear. Read data end 3 residues before the CDR3 end; the end is taken from the germline J gene. This CDR3 has 12 amino acids. V lost 5 bases and J 4 bases, leaving 6 bases between the germline ends. Germline V gene lookup returns CDR1 SGHTA and CDR2 FQGNSA.

Notes on this clone: Coverage ceases 3 residues before the CDR3 finishes, and the germline J gene fills in the end. The rearrangement links TRBV7-3 to TRBJ2-7; D unresolved. CDR1 is SGHTA, CDR2 FQGTGA, per germline. The CDR3 has 13 amino acids. V lost 4 bases, J lost 3 bases, and 10 bases lay in between. CDR3 region: CASSSNRGYEQYF. The CDR3 bases that were read are TGTGCCAGCAGCTCCAATCGAGGCTACGAG.

Concerning this clone: The read ends 3 residues early relative to the CDR3; the germline J gene fills the gap. This sequence joins TRBV18 and TRBJ2-5; possible D gene TRBD2, 7 bases. Trimming pared 5 bases from V and 2 bases from J, leaving 15 bases between. CDR3 length: 15 amino acids. Germline V gene data show CDR1 as KGHSH and CDR2 as LQKENI. CDR3 DNA (partial): TGTGCCAGCTCATCCCAGGGAGGGGGACAAGAGACC. It specifies CASSSQGGGQET. The full CDR3 protein is CASSSQGGGQETQYF.

In its sample, this clone was seen many times. With the read ending 3 residues before the CDR3 end, the germline J gene is used to fill in that end. The chain links TRBV29-1 to TRBJ1-2; 9 bases match TRBD1. The CDR3 spans 15 residues. The V gene end was trimmed by 5 bases and the J gene end by 4 bases; junction bases not matched to a gene: 11. Germline V gene lookup returns CDR1 SQVTM and CDR2 ANQGSEA. This chain's CDR3 is CSVFTGGAGLYGYTF. The sequenced CDR3 bases are TGCAGCGTTTTTACAGGGGGCGCCGGTCTCTATGGC.

Regarding this clone: The read is 3 residues too short to cover the CDR3 end, so that end is filled in from the germline J gene. The V gene is TRBV19, the J gene TRBJ2-1, with TRBD1 identical over 9 bases. From germline, CDR1 is LNHDA and CDR2 SQIVND (reference sequence). After removal of 6 bases from V and 8 bases from J, the junction contained 17 bases not matched to a gene. This CDR3 spans 17 amino acids. This chain's CDR3 is CASSVMSTGGFRDEQFF. Partial CDR3 DNA: TGTGCCAGTAGCGTGATGAGCACAGGGGGCTTTAGGGATGAG.

This clone was detected a few times. Read data end 3 residues before the CDR3 end; the end is taken from the germline J gene. The chain uses TRBV7-2 and TRBJ2-7, with TRBD2 as a possible D gene (6 bases). CDR3 length equals 14 residues. Germline V gene data show CDR1 as SGHTA and CDR2 as FQGNSA. V lost 1 base and J 2 bases, leaving 9 bases between the germline ends. The sequenced part of the CDR3 DNA is TGTGCCAGCAGCTTAGACGGGGGTGCCTACGAG. As protein: CASSLDGGAYE. The complete CDR3 protein is CASSLDGGAYEQYF.

In this sample, this clone turned up many times. The read is 3 residues too short to cover the CDR3 end, so that end is filled in from the germline J gene. This chain connects TRBV14 to TRBJ1-1, with D perhaps TRBD1 (5 bases). The CDR3 runs 13 residues. The V gene's germline CDR1 is SGHDN and CDR2 FVKESK. The CDR3 DNA, read in part, is TGTGCCAGCAGCGAAACGCGAGGGGTGGGA. As protein: CASSETRGVG. The full CDR3 reads CASSETRGVGAFF. The full variable domain, with the rest looked up from reference TRBV14 and TRBJ1-1, is EAGVTQFPSHSVIEKGQTVTLRCDPISGHDNLYWYRRVMGKEIKFLLHFVKESKQDESGMPNNRFLAERTGGTYSTLKVQPAELEDSGVYFCASSETRGVGAFFGQGTRLTVV.